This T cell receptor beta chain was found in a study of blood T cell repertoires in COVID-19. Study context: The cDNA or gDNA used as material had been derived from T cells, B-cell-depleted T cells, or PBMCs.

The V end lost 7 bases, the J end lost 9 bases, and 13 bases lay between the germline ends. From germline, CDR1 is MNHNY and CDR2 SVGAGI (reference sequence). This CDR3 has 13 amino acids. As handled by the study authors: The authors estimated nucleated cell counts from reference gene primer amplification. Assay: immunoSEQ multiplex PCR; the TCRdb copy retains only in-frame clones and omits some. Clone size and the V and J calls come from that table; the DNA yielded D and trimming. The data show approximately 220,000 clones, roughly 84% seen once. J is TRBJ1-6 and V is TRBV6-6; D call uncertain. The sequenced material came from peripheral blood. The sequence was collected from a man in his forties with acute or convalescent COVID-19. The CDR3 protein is CASTPQRGSPLHF. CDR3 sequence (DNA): TGTGCCAGCACCCCCCAGCGGGGTTCACCCCTCCACTTT.